The next 6 T cell receptor beta chains were all read from a single sample in a study of cytomegalovirus exposure and HLA in healthy donors. The PCR contained 60 Vbeta and 13 Jbeta primers. The protocol was immunoSEQ multiplex PCR, while the TCRdb copy is restricted to in-frame clones and leaves out a portion. The sample has roughly 140,000 clones, roughly 87% seen once. Sequencing was performed on PBMCs. The receptors were sampled from a man aged 30-40 years in good health and CMV-seropositive.

The chain couples TRBV2 to TRBJ2-7; 7 bases fit TRBD1. There are 14 residues in the CDR3. Germline lookup yields CDR1 SNHLY and CDR2 FYNNEI. V gave up 6 bases and J gave up 0 bases; unmatched junction bases: 5. The CDR3 reads CASRARGFSYEQYF. CDR3 nucleotide sequence: TGTGCCAGCAGGGCCAGGGGGTTCTCCTACGAGCAGTACTTC.

The chain carries TRBV6-4 and TRBJ2-3; 7 nucleotides line up with TRBD2. Per the germline V gene, CDR1 is MRHNA and CDR2 is SNTAGT. The CDR3 extends over 14 amino acids. Losses at the gene ends were 0 bases for V and 4 bases for J; bases not matched to a gene: 1. The CDR3 is CASSDSREADTQYF. The CDR3 region has the DNA TGTGCCAGCAGTGACTCCCGGGAGGCAGATACGCAGTATTTT.

This clone has a handful of counts. The DNA for the CDR3 is TGTGCCAGCAGTTACTCGACTGTGAACACTGAAGCTTTCTTT. Protein: CASSYSTVNTEAFF. J is TRBJ1-1 and V is TRBV6-5; D is uncertain. Trimming stripped 0 bases from V and 0 bases from J, with 5 bases between. This CDR3 comprises 14 residues. CDR1 MNHEY and CDR2 SVGAGI come from the germline V gene.

This chain joins TRBV2 and TRBJ2-7; D may be TRBD1 (6 bases). Between the trimmed V and J ends, which lost 7 bases and 0 bases, there was a span of 13 bases. The CDR3 sequence is 14 residues long. Germline V gene lookup returns CDR1 SNHLY and CDR2 FYNNEI. In DNA form, the CDR3 reads TGTGCCAGCACACAGGGCCCCTTCTCCTACGAGCAGTACTTC. It yields the protein CASTQGPFSYEQYF.

This clone was found a few times. The gene calls are TRBV7-8 and TRBJ1-1; D is perhaps TRBD1 (6 bases). This CDR3 has 14 residues. Looked up from germline, CDR1 is SGHVS and CDR2 is FQNEAQ. Trimming removed 3 bases from V and 2 bases from J, with 10 bases in between. CDR3 residues: CASSLRTDNTEAFF. The CDR3 nucleotides read TGTGCCAGCAGCTTGCGGACAGACAACACTGAAGCTTTCTTT.

The chain carries TRBV6-4 and TRBJ1-1, with D hard to call. This CDR3 spans 14 amino acids. Per the germline V gene, CDR1 is MRHNA and CDR2 is SNTAGT. The V end was cut by 0 bases, the J end by 4 bases, with 9 bases between. The CDR3 DNA is TGTGCCAGCAGTGACTCGGAGGTTAGCACTGAAGCTTTCTTT. Its protein is CASSDSEVSTEAFF.